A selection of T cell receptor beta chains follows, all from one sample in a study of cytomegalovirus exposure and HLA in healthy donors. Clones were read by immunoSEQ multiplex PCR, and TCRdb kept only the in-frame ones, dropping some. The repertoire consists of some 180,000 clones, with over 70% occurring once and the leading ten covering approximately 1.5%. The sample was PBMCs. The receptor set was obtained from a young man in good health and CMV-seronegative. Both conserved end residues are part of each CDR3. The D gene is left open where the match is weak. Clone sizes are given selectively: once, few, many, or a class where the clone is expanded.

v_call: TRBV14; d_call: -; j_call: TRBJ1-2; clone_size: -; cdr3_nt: TGTGCCAGCAGCCAAGATTACAGTCGGTATGGCTACACCTTC; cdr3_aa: CASSQDYSRYGYTF
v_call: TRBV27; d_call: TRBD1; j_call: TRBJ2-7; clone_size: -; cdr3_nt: TGTGCCAGCAGTTCTACCTGGACAGGAGATTACGAGCAGTACTTC; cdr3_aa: CASSSTWTGDYEQYF
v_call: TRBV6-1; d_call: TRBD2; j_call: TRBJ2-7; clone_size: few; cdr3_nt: TGTGCCAGCAGTGCTCCAAGGTCTGGAGCGGGGGGGACCACCTACGAGCAGTACTTC; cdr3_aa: CASSAPRSGAGGTTYEQYF
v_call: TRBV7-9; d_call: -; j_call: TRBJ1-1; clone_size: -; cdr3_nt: TGTGCCAGCAGCCTTGGAGGGGACACTGAAGCTTTCTTT; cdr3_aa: CASSLGGDTEAFF
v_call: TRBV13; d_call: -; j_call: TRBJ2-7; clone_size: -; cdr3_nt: TGTGCCAGCAGCTTATCACCGAGATCCTACGAGCAGTACTTC; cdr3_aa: CASSLSPRSYEQYF
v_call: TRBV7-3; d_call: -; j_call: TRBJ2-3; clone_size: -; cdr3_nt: TGTGCCAGCAGCTACTACTCAGCTAGCACAGATACGCAGTATTTT; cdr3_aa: CASSYYSASTDTQYF
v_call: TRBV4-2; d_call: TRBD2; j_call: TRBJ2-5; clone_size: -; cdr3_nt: TGTGCCAGCAGCCAAGATAGGGCGGGGGGGGAAGAGACCCAGTACTTC; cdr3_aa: CASSQDRAGGEETQYF
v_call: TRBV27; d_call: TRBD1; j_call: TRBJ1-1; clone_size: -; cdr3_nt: TGTGCCAGCAGTTCTCCGGGACAGACTGTTATGAACACTGAAGCTTTCTTT; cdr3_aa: CASSSPGQTVMNTEAFF
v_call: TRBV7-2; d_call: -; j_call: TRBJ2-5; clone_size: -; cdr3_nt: TGTGCCAGCAGCTTAGCGGGGGCACAAGAGACCCAGTACTTC; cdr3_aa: CASSLAGAQETQYF
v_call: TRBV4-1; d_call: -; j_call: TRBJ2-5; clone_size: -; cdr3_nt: TGCGCCAGCAGCCAACCTTTTATTAGGAGGGCTCAAGAGACCCAGTACTTC; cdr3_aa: CASSQPFIRRAQETQYF
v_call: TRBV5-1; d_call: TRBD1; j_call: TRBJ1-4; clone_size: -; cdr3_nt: TGCGCCAGCAGCGGGACAGGGACTGCAACTAATGAAAAACTGTTTTTT; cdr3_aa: CASSGTGTATNEKLFF
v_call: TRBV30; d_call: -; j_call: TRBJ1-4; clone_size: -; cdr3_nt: TGTGCCTGGAGTGAGGAGGGGTTCCAAATAAATGAAAAACTGTTTTTT; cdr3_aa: CAWSEEGFQINEKLFF
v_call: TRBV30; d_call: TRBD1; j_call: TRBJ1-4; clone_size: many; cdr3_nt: TGTGCCTGGGACCACGGACAGGGAACTCTGGGTGAAAAACTGTTTTTT; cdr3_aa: CAWDHGQGTLGEKLFF
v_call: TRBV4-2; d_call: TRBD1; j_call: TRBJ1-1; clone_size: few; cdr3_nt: TGTGCCAGCAGCCAAGACAGGGGGCGGGAAGCTTTCTTT; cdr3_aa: CASSQDRGREAFF
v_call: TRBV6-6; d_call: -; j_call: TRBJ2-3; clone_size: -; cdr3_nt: TGTGCCAGCAGGGGCGGCACAGATACGCAGTATTTT; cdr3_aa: CASRGGTDTQYF
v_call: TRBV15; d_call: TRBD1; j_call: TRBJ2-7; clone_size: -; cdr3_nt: TGTGCCACCAGCAGAGAGGAGACAGGGGCGCTTAACGAGCAGTACTTC; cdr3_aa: CATSREETGALNEQYF
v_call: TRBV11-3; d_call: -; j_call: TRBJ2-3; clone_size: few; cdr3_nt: TGTGCCAGCAGCTTAGCCGGACATCTCACAGATACGCAGTATTTT; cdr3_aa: CASSLAGHLTDTQYF
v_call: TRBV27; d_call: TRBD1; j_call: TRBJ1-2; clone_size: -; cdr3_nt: TGTGCCAGCAGTTCGACAGGGGGGGGCTACACCTTC; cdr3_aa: CASSSTGGGYTF
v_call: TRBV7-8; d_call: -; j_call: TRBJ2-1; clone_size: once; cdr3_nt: TGTGCCAGCAGCGAGGCTAATGAGCAGTTCTTC; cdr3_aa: CASSEANEQFF
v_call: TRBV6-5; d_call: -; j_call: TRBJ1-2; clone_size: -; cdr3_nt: TGTGCCAGCAGTACGGACAGAAGCTATGGCTACACCTTC; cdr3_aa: CASSTDRSYGYTF
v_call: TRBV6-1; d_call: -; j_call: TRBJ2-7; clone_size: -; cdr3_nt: TGTGCCAGCAGTGAGGGGGGCTACGAGCAGTACTTC; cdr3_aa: CASSEGGYEQYF
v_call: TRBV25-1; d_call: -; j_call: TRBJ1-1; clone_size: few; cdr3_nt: TGTGCCAGCACCCTTTTGGGGGGCACTGAAGCTTTCTTT; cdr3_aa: CASTLLGGTEAFF
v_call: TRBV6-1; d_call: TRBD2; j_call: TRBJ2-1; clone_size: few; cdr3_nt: TGTGCCAGCAGGATGAGCGGGATCTACAATGAGCAGTTCTTC; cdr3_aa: CASRMSGIYNEQFF
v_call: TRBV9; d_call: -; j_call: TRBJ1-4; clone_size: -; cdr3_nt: TGTGCCAGCAGCCTGGGCAGTAATGAAAAACTGTTTTTT; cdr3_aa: CASSLGSNEKLFF
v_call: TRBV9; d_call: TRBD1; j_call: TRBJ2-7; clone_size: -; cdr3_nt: TGTGCCAGCAGCTCTATCGGGACAGGGGGTATCTACGAGCAGTACTTC; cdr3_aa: CASSSIGTGGIYEQYF
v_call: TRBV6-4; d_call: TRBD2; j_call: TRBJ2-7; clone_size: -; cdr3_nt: TGTGCCAGCAGGGGACTAGCGGGAGGTTACGAGCAGTACTTC; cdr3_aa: CASRGLAGGYEQYF
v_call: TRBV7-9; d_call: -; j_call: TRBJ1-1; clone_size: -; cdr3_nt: TGTGCCAGCAGCCACGGACAGACTGAAGCTTTCTTT; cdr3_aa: CASSHGQTEAFF
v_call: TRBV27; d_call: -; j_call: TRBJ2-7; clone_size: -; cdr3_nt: TGTGCCAGCAGTTTAAAAGGGCAGGGAATCTACGAGCAGTACTTC; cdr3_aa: CASSLKGQGIYEQYF
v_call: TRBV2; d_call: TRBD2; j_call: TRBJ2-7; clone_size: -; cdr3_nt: TGTGCCAGCGTGGGAGGCGGGAGTCCGGGAGAGCAGTACTTC; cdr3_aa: CASVGGGSPGEQYF
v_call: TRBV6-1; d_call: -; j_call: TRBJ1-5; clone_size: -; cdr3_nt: TGTGCCAGCATACGCGACAGCCCCAATCAGCCCCAGCATTTT; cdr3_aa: CASIRDSPNQPQHF
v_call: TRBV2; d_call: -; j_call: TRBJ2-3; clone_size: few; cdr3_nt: TGTGCCAGCCAGGGTTGGGATACGCAGTATTTT; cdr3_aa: CASQGWDTQYF